This TCR beta chain was identified during a study of blood T cell repertoires in COVID-19. The participants were between roughly 18 and 100 years old and came from under 25 US areas. CDR3 size: 11 residues. From germline, CDR1 is SQVTM and CDR2 ANQGSEA. With 7 bases removed from V and 6 bases from J, the gap between germline ends came to 12 bases. Repertoires were generated with immunoSEQ multiplex PCR, while TCRdb's copy carries only in-frame clones and drops some. Among 200,000 to 250,000 clones listed, under 90% were seen once. The sequence was obtained from a woman aged 45-65 years who had been exposed to COVID-19. This sequence joins TRBV29-1 and TRBJ1-1; D might be TRBD1 (6 bases). The specimen was PBMCs or T cells enriched from blood (not recorded which). The CDR3: CSGGTRAEAFF. CDR3 DNA sequence: TGCAGCGGTGGGACAAGGGCTGAAGCTTTCTTT.